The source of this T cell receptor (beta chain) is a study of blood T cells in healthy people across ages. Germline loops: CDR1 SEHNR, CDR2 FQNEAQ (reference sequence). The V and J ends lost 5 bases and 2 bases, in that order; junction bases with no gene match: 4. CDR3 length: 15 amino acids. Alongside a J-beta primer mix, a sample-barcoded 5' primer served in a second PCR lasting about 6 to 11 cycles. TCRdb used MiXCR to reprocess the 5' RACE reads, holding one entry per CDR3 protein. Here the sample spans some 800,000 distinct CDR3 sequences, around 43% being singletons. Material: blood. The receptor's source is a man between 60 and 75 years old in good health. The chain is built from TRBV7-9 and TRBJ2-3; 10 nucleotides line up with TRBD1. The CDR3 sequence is CASSPGTGVTDTQYF. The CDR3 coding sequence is TGTGCCAGCAGCCCCGGGACAGGGGTCACAGATACGCAGTATTTT.